This T cell receptor (beta chain) was sequenced for a study of blood T cell repertoires in COVID-19. Study summary: In each case, the material was cDNA or gDNA derived from T cells, B-cell-depleted T cells, or PBMCs.

Followed longitudinally, the Seattle patients had been enrolled during active infection. Germline-derived CDR1 and CDR2 are SGHNT and YYREEE (reference sequence). Losses at the gene ends were 3 bases for V and 2 bases for J; bases not matched to a gene: 5. The CDR3 totals 14 residues. Assay used: immunoSEQ multiplex PCR; TCRdb lists only in-frame clones, some missing. The repertoire holds about 200,000 clones, about 94% seen once, with approximately 0.77% in the top ten. The receptor was isolated from a man aged 55-75 years with COVID-19, enrolled during active disease. The genes are TRBV5-4 and TRBJ2-7; TRBD2 agrees at 7 bases. Sequencing was performed on peripheral blood. The CDR3 DNA reads TGTGCCAGCAGCTCCAGCGGGACTACCTACGAGCAGTACTTC. Its protein product is CASSSSGTTYEQYF.